A selection of T cell receptor beta chains follows, all from one sample in a study of cytomegalovirus exposure and HLA in healthy donors. Generated by immunoSEQ multiplex PCR, the TCRdb table keeps only in-frame clones and is missing some. The data hold 120,000 to 150,000 clones, with approximately 79% observed a single time. The sequenced material came from PBMCs. Every receptor here comes from a woman aged 40 to 49 in good health and CMV-seropositive. Each CDR3 is given with its conserved first and last residue. The order of the fields is CDR3 protein, CDR3 DNA, D gene, J gene, V gene, clone size. A D gene is named only where the DNA matches it firmly. Where a row states a size, it is once, few, many or the class of an expanded clone; other rows omit it.

CDR3 protein: CASSPDNYNEQFF; CDR3 DNA: TGCGCCAGCAGCCCGGACAATTACAATGAGCAGTTCTTC; D gene: NA; J gene: TRBJ2-1; V gene: TRBV5-1; clone size: NA
CDR3 protein: CASSQDHSRYEQYF; CDR3 DNA: TGTGCCAGCAGCCAAGACCACTCTCGCTACGAGCAGTACTTC; D gene: NA; J gene: TRBJ2-7; V gene: TRBV14; clone size: few
CDR3 protein: CASSADTQGKTQYF; CDR3 DNA: TGTGCCAGCAGTGCGGATACACAGGGGAAGACCCAGTACTTC; D gene: TRBD1; J gene: TRBJ2-5; V gene: TRBV2; clone size: NA
CDR3 protein: CASSVWGSQTSYGYTF; CDR3 DNA: TGTGCCAGCAGTGTTTGGGGGTCCCAGACTAGCTATGGCTACACCTTC; D gene: NA; J gene: TRBJ1-2; V gene: TRBV2; clone size: NA
CDR3 protein: CASSIPPGWGLNSPLHF; CDR3 DNA: TGTGCCAGTAGTATCCCCCCGGGGTGGGGGCTGAATTCACCCCTCCACTTT; D gene: NA; J gene: TRBJ1-6; V gene: TRBV19; clone size: NA
CDR3 protein: CARRGQANTEAFF; CDR3 DNA: TGTGCCCGAAGGGGACAGGCGAACACTGAAGCTTTCTTT; D gene: TRBD1; J gene: TRBJ1-1; V gene: TRBV30; clone size: NA
CDR3 protein: CASSIVGGQSEAFF; CDR3 DNA: TGTGCCAGTAGTATTGTCGGGGGGCAGAGTGAAGCTTTCTTT; D gene: NA; J gene: TRBJ1-1; V gene: TRBV19; clone size: NA
CDR3 protein: CASSLGTTNTEAFF; CDR3 DNA: TGTGCCAGCAGCTTAGGGACAACGAACACTGAAGCTTTCTTT; D gene: NA; J gene: TRBJ1-1; V gene: TRBV7-2; clone size: NA
CDR3 protein: CASRPGQGANYEQYF; CDR3 DNA: TGTGCCAGCAGACCTGGACAGGGGGCGAACTACGAGCAGTACTTC; D gene: TRBD1; J gene: TRBJ2-7; V gene: TRBV6-5; clone size: NA
CDR3 protein: CASSLVSNLDNGNTIYF; CDR3 DNA: TGTGCCAGCAGCTTAGTGTCTAATTTAGATAATGGAAACACCATATATTTT; D gene: NA; J gene: TRBJ1-3; V gene: TRBV7-6; clone size: NA
CDR3 protein: CASSLFMASGANVLTF; CDR3 DNA: TGTGCCAGCAGCTTATTTATGGCCTCTGGGGCCAACGTCCTGACTTTC; D gene: NA; J gene: TRBJ2-6; V gene: TRBV11-2; clone size: NA
CDR3 protein: CASSEARRQGDEQYF; CDR3 DNA: TGTGCCAGCAGTGAAGCTAGGAGACAGGGGGACGAGCAGTACTTC; D gene: TRBD1; J gene: TRBJ2-7; V gene: TRBV2; clone size: NA